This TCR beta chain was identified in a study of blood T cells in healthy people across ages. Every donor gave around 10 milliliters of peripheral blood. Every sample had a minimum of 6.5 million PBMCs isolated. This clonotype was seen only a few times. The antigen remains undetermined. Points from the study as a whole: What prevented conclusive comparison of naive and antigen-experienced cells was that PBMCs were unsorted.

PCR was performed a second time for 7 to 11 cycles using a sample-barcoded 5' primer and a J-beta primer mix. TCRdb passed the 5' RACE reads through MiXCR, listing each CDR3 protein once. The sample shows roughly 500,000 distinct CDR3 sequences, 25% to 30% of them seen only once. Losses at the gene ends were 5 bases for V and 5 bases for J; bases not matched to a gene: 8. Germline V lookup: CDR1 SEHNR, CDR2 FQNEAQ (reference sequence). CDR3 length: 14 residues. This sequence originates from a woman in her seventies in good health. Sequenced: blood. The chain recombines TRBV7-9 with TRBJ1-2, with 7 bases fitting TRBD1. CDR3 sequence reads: CASSVQGGRYGYTF. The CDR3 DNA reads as TGTGCCAGCAGCGTTCAGGGGGGCCGATATGGCTACACCTTC.